The 12 T cell receptor beta chains below were found in one sample sequenced in a study of beta chain features in type 1 diabetes (dated by TCRdb to between 2018 and 2020). The library was made by the immunoSEQ multiplex PCR assay. The High Capacity cDNA Reverse Transcription Kit was used to reverse transcribe all of the isolated RNA, meaning that expressed TCRB transcripts were what got sequenced. This immuneACCESS table, as held by TCRdb, lists in-frame sequences with V and J called but not all clones. Of the missing ones, under half trace to an unresolved V gene in checked studies; the others have no known cause. For this sample there are fewer than 350,000 clones; approximately 8.1% appear just once. The ten most abundant clones make up approximately 0.99% of the sample. Source material: central memory CD4+ T cells from blood. The origin of the receptors is a woman younger than 35 in good health.

The chain links TRBV11-3 to TRBJ2-7, with D possibly TRBD2 on 6 matching bases. Germline CDR1 and CDR2: SGHNT and YENEEA. The length of the CDR3 is 14 residues. V lost 6 bases to trimming and J lost 3 bases, with 15 bases between them. The CDR3 DNA reads as TGTGCCAGCAGTTCCGGGACTGGGTACTACGAGCAGTACTTC. Translated: CASSSGTGYYEQYF.

This clone is judged medium-sized. This chain links TRBV28 with TRBJ2-7, with 9 positions matching TRBD1. With 6 bases clipped from V and 2 bases from J, the junction kept 11 bases outside the gene matches. CDR1 is MDHEN and CDR2 is SYDVKM in the germline V gene. The CDR3 extends over 16 amino acids. The CDR3 DNA is TGTGCCAGCAGAGGGAGGAACAGGGGGCTGACCTACGAGCAGTACGTC. Its protein is CASRGRNRGLTYEQYV.

This clone was observed a few times. This may stem from a read error, because a much larger clone lies one nucleotide away. The chain carries TRBV2 and TRBJ2-7; D is ambiguous. There are 12 residues in the CDR3. The V gene's germline CDR1 is SNHLY and CDR2 FYNNEI. With 1 base removed from V and 4 bases from J, the gap between germline ends came to 5 bases. The CDR3 loop reads CASSEGGYEQYV. Here the CDR3 DNA reads TGTGCCAGCAGTGAAGGCGGTTACGAGCAGTACGTC.

Here the CDR3 DNA reads TGTGCCAGCAGCTCACGTCTAGCGGGGGGGCGTCGTAATGAGCAGTTCTTC. It codes for CASSSRLAGGRRNEQFF. The J gene is TRBJ2-1, the V gene TRBV7-6; TRBD2 matches 12 bases. With 4 bases clipped from V and 7 bases from J, the junction kept 11 bases outside the gene matches. The CDR3 loop spans 17 amino acids. Germline V gene lookup returns CDR1 SGHVS and CDR2 FNYEAQ.

This clone was recorded a few times. The chain uses TRBV4-3 and TRBJ1-4; perhaps TRBD1 as D (5 bases). V dropped 0 bases and J dropped 8 bases, with 16 bases sitting between them. CDR1 LGHNA and CDR2 YSLEER come from the germline V gene. The CDR3 covers 16 residues. For the CDR3, the DNA is TGCGCCAGCAGCCAAGACCGCTGGGGAGGGGCGGAAAAACTGTTTTTT. Protein product: CASSQDRWGGAEKLFF.

This clone was observed a handful of times. V and J are TRBV4-3 and TRBJ1-4; 9 bases are a match to TRBD1. The V gene's germline CDR1 is LGHNA and CDR2 YSLEER. The CDR3 totals 15 residues. With 5 bases clipped from V and 5 bases from J, the junction kept 6 bases outside the gene matches. The CDR3 DNA follows: TGCGCCAGCAGCACAACCGGGACAGGGAATGAAAAACTGTTTTTT. It translates to CASSTTGTGNEKLFF.

The CDR3 nucleotides read TGTGCCAGCAGCACCCCGGGAGTTCGCGAGCAGTACGTC. It specifies CASSTPGVREQYV. This chain links TRBV28 with TRBJ2-7, with D perhaps matching TRBD2 (6 bases). The CDR3 has 13 amino acids. CDR1 and CDR2 from the germline V gene are MDHEN and SYDVKM. Trimming removed 6 bases at V and 6 bases at J, with 15 bases between.

The rearrangement uses TRBV30 and TRBJ2-3; TRBD1 or TRBD2 may be the D gene (6 bases each). V lost 3 bases, J lost 4 bases, and 14 bases lay in between. Germline V gives CDR1 GTSNPN, CDR2 SVGIG (reference sequence). The CDR3 length is 14 residues. CDR3 sequence reads: CAWRLTGGADTQYF. CDR3 in DNA: TGTGCCTGGAGACTGACAGGCGGGGCAGATACGCAGTATTTT.

CDR3 sequence: CASSPQGISGANVLTF. DNA for the CDR3: TGTGCCAGCAGCCCACAGGGGATCTCTGGGGCCAACGTCCTGACTTTC. This sequence joins TRBV11-2 and TRBJ2-6; 7 nucleotides match TRBD1. The germline CDR1 and CDR2 sequences are SGHAT and FQNNGV. CDR3 length equals 16 residues. Losses at the gene ends were 5 bases for V and 0 bases for J; bases not matched to a gene: 4.

This clone has only a few counts. V is TRBV2 and J is TRBJ2-5; TRBD1 aligns across 8 bases. J lost 4 bases, V lost 8 bases, and 3 bases had no gene match. CDR1 SNHLY and CDR2 FYNNEI come from the germline V gene. The CDR3 has 12 residues. The CDR3 loop is CASGQGRETQYF. In DNA form, the CDR3 reads TGTGCCAGCGGACAGGGTCGAGAGACCCAGTACTTC.

This clone was recorded at least ten times. The CDR3 sequence is CASSETRSSYNEQFF. The CDR3 DNA is TGTGCCAGCAGTGAGACTCGGAGCTCCTACAATGAGCAGTTCTTC. The chain carries TRBV2 and TRBJ2-1, with D unresolved. The CDR3 is 15 amino acids. Germline V gives CDR1 SNHLY, CDR2 FYNNEI. V lost 3 bases to trimming and J lost 0 bases, with 9 bases between them.

The V and J genes are TRBV7-9 and TRBJ1-6; no clear D gene. The germline V gene has CDR1 SEHNR and CDR2 FQNEAQ (reference sequence). The CDR3 spans 12 residues. CDR3 DNA sequence: TGTCTCCCCCTGGCGGTAAATTCACCCCTCCACTTT. Translating gives CLPLAVNSPLHF. Full variable domain (missing parts from reference TRBV7-9 and TRBJ1-6): DTGVSQNPRHKITKRGQNVTFRCDPISEHNRLYWYRQTLGQGPEFLTYFQNEAQLEKSRLLSDRFSAERPKGSFSTLEIQRTEQGDSAMYLCLPLAVNSPLHFGNGTRLTVT.